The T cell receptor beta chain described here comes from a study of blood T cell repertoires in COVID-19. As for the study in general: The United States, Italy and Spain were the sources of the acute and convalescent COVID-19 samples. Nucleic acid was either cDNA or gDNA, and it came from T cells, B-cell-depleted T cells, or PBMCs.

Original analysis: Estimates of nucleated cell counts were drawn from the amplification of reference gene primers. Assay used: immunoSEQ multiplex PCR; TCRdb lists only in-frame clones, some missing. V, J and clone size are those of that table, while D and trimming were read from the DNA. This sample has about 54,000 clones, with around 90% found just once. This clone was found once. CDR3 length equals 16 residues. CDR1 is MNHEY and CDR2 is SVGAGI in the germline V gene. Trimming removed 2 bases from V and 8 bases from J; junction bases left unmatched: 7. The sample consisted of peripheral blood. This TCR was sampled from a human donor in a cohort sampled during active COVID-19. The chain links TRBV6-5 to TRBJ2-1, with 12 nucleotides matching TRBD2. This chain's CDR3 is CASSYATSGRGHEQFF. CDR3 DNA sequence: TGTGCCAGCAGTTACGCGACTAGCGGGAGAGGCCATGAGCAGTTCTTC.